The 24 T cell receptor beta chains below were found in one sample sequenced in a study of T-cell memory formation after mild COVID-19. TCRdb ran MiXCR on the 5' RACE reads and lists one entry per CDR3 protein. This table has roughly 350,000 distinct CDR3 sequences, 12% to 15% appearing once. Specimen: PBMCs or a T cell subset sorted from them (not recorded which). Receptor source: a young man who had mild COVID-19 (a few samples of this study predate the infection). Cell type and time point are not known.

This clonotype has more than one count but fewer than ten. The CDR3 bases are TGTGCCAGTCAGCCAGGGGGGTTTTACAATGAGCAGTTCTTC. Translation gives CASQPGGFYNEQFF. The genes are TRBV10-3 and TRBJ2-1, with TRBD1 as a possible D gene (7 bases). This CDR3 contains 14 residues. In germline, CDR1 is ENHRY, CDR2 SYGVKD. V gave up 10 bases and J gave up 4 bases, with 17 bases separating them.

This chain uses TRBV5-1 with TRBJ2-7, with D uncertain. Deletions cut 0 bases from V and 2 bases from J, with 12 bases between. CDR1 and CDR2 (germline): SGHRS, YFSETQ. The CDR3 covers 15 residues. CDR3 nucleotide sequence: TGCGCCAGCAGCTTGGGTGGACCCAGTCCCTACGAGCAGTACTTC. Translation gives CASSLGGPSPYEQYF.

This clonotype was found a few times. The chain employs TRBV5-1 and TRBJ2-3, with D perhaps matching TRBD2 (7 bases). Trimming took 3 bases from V and 2 from J, leaving 10 bases between them. The germline V gene has CDR1 SGHRS and CDR2 YFSETQ. CDR3 length equals 14 residues. In DNA, the CDR3 is TGCGCCAGCAGCTCCGGGGGGCTCACAGATACGCAGTATTTT. This encodes CASSSGGLTDTQYF.

This clonotype was seen a handful of times. V usage is TRBV7-2 and J usage is TRBJ1-2; TRBD1 aligns across 7 bases. With 3 bases clipped from V and 5 bases from J, the junction kept 9 bases outside the gene matches. Germline V gene data show CDR1 as SGHTA and CDR2 as FQGNSA. CDR3 size: 15 residues. The CDR3 sequence: CASSFGTVTVYGYTF. DNA of the CDR3: TGTGCCAGCAGCTTTGGGACAGTAACCGTGTATGGCTACACCTTC. The whole variable domain, filled in from reference TRBV7-2 and TRBJ1-2, reads GAGVSQSPSNKVTEKGKDVELRCDPISGHTALYWYRQSLGQGLEFLIYFQGNSAPDKSGLPSDRFSAERTGGSVSTLTIQRTQQEDSAVYLCASSFGTVTVYGYTFGSGTRLTVV.

This clonotype was counted a few times. V gene TRBV6-2 or TRBV6-3 combines with J gene TRBJ2-5, with TRBD1 matching over 7 bases. J was trimmed by 5 bases and V by 6 bases; bases with no gene match: 9. CDR3 length: 14 residues. From germline, CDR1 is MNHEY and CDR2 SVGEGT. The CDR3 DNA sequence: TGTGCCAGCAGCCTTCGACAGGGTTTGGAGACCCAGTACTTC. This gives the protein CASSLRQGLETQYF.

V usage is TRBV5-1 and J usage is TRBJ2-1; D ambiguous. CDR3 length: 15 amino acids. Trimming left V 7 bases short and J 4 bases short, with 18 bases between. Germline CDR1 reads SGHRS; CDR2 reads YFSETQ. CDR3 sequence: CASDSGIDDYNEQFF. In DNA form, the CDR3 reads TGCGCCAGCGACTCTGGGATAGACGATTACAATGAGCAGTTCTTC.

The CDR3 DNA reads as TGTGCCAGCACTCAACTAGCGGGGGTAACGTACGAGCAGTACTTC. It encodes CASTQLAGVTYEQYF. The chain has TRBV2 and TRBJ2-7; TRBD2 matches 11 bases. This CDR3 region has 15 residues. Germline V gene data show CDR1 as SNHLY and CDR2 as FYNNEI. Trimming took 7 bases from V and 4 from J; bases not matched to a gene: 9.

This sequence joins TRBV24-1 and TRBJ2-5; 7 positions match TRBD1. Germline V gene data show CDR1 as KGHDR and CDR2 as SFDVKD. The CDR3 runs to 16 residues. V lost 7 bases to trimming and J lost 2 bases; unmatched junction nucleotides: 12. The CDR3 region has the DNA TGTGCCACCAGCCTAACCGGGACAGACCGTCAAGAGACCCAGTACTTC. Its protein product is CATSLTGTDRQETQYF.

The J gene is TRBJ2-1, the V gene TRBV6-1, with D perhaps being TRBD1 or TRBD2 (5 bases each). Trimming stripped 7 bases from V and 3 bases from J, with 16 bases between. There are 15 residues in the CDR3. Germline V gives CDR1 MNHNS, CDR2 SASEGT. CDR3 amino acids: CASKPFWGSYNEQFF. The CDR3 region has the DNA TGTGCCAGCAAACCATTTTGGGGGAGCTACAATGAGCAGTTCTTC.

This clonotype was counted at least ten times. CDR3 DNA: TGTGCCAGCAGTTTAGCGCAGGGTTACAATGAGCAGTTCTTC. Translation gives CASSLAQGYNEQFF. The V call is TRBV12-3 or TRBV12-4, the J call TRBJ2-1, with a weak D call TRBD1 (5 bases). Between the trimmed V and J ends, which lost 0 bases and 4 bases, there was a span of 7 bases. This CDR3 comprises 14 residues.

V is TRBV6-5 and J is TRBJ1-2; the D is unclear. From germline, CDR1 is MNHEY and CDR2 SVGAGI. Between the trimmed V and J ends, which lost 6 bases and 6 bases, there was a span of 11 bases. The CDR3 loop spans 12 amino acids. The CDR3 sequence: CASSPGRDGYTF. For the CDR3, the DNA is TGTGCCAGCAGCCCCGGGCGCGATGGCTACACCTTC.

This chain joins TRBV7-9 and TRBJ1-1; perhaps TRBD1 as D (5 bases). This CDR3 is 13 amino acids long. Germline values: CDR1 SEHNR, CDR2 FQNEAQ (reference sequence). Deletions cut 4 bases from V and 5 bases from J, with 11 bases between. CDR3 in amino acids: CASSSLQETEAFF. DNA of the CDR3: TGTGCCAGCAGCTCACTACAGGAAACTGAAGCTTTCTTT.

The sample holds many counts of this clonotype. This rearrangement joins TRBV20-1 to TRBJ1-6; tentative D call: TRBD1 (6 bases). The CDR3 has 13 residues. Germline V gene data show CDR1 as DFQATT and CDR2 as SNEGSKA (reference sequence). Trimming cost V 7 bases and J 5 bases, with 12 bases left between them. The CDR3 nucleotides read TGCAGTGGATACAGGGTTCATAATTCACCCCTCCACTTT. It is translated as CSGYRVHNSPLHF.

This chain uses TRBV4-3 with TRBJ1-2; 8 nucleotides line up with TRBD1. This CDR3 region has 16 residues. The germline V gene encodes CDR1 LGHNA and CDR2 YSLEER. Trimming removed 3 bases from V and 4 bases from J; junction bases left unmatched: 10. The CDR3 nucleotides are TGCGCCAGCAGCCAGGAAGGGACAGGAACTTTCTATGGCTACACCTTC. Translating gives CASSQEGTGTFYGYTF.

This clonotype was recorded many times. V gene TRBV4-3 combines with J gene TRBJ2-1, with 11 bases fitting TRBD2. V gave up 5 bases and J gave up 3 bases; unmatched junction bases: 9. Germline V gives CDR1 LGHNA, CDR2 YSLEER. There are 17 residues in the CDR3. This chain's CDR3 is CASSNRPSGGRYNEQFF. CDR3 coding DNA: TGCGCCAGCAGCAACCGACCTAGCGGGGGGCGCTACAATGAGCAGTTCTTC.

V and J are TRBV5-8 and TRBJ2-5; a possible D gene is TRBD2 (5 bases). V shed 3 bases and J shed 3 bases, with 9 bases lying between them. The CDR3 sequence is 13 residues long. Germline assignment: CDR1 SGHTS and CDR2 YDEGEE. The DNA of the CDR3 is TGTGCCAGCAGCTCCCTACTAGAAGAGACCCAGTACTTC. It yields the protein CASSSLLEETQYF.

This clonotype was detected many times. The chain combines TRBV7-7 with TRBJ2-1, with 10 bases lining up with TRBD2. Germline CDR1 and CDR2: SSHAT and FNYEAQ (reference sequence). V was pared by 4 bases and J by 4 bases, with 7 bases of the junction left unmatched. The length of the CDR3 is 16 residues. CDR3 loop: CASSYRAGGLYNEQFF. The CDR3 bases are TGTGCCAGCAGCTATAGAGCGGGGGGGCTTTACAATGAGCAGTTCTTC.

This clonotype has a handful of counts. V and J are TRBV7-2 and TRBJ2-5; 7 positions match TRBD1. The ends lost 5 bases at V and 3 bases at J; junction bases unmatched: 3. CDR3 size: 13 residues. The germline V gene encodes CDR1 SGHTA and CDR2 FQGNSA. The CDR3 spells CASSRQGKETQYF. The CDR3 bases are TGTGCCAGCAGCCGACAGGGCAAAGAGACCCAGTACTTC.

This clonotype was counted a few times. The chain uses TRBV28 and TRBJ2-2; 12 nucleotides align to TRBD1. The germline V gene encodes CDR1 MDHEN and CDR2 SYDVKM. J lost 5 bases, V lost 5 bases, and 9 bases had no gene match. The CDR3 runs to 17 residues. CDR3 in DNA: TGTGCCAGCAGTACTTCCCGGGACAGGGGGCGAACCGGGGAGCTGTTTTTT. Translated, it gives CASSTSRDRGRTGELFF.

The table lists this clonotype with a few counts. The chain employs TRBV4-2 and TRBJ2-5; D is unresolved. From germline, CDR1 is LGHNA and CDR2 YNFKEQ. CDR3 length: 15 residues. V was trimmed by 1 base and J by 2 bases, leaving 11 bases between them. The CDR3 nucleotides are TGTGCCAGCAGCCAAGCCTTGGCGGATCAAGAGACCCAGTACTTC. This translates into CASSQALADQETQYF.

V usage is TRBV6-6 and J usage is TRBJ2-7, with D unresolved. CDR3 length equals 11 residues. The V and J ends lost 8 bases and 5 bases respectively, with 10 bases between them. Germline CDR1 is MNHNY and CDR2 is SVGAGI (reference sequence). The CDR3 coding sequence is TGTGCCAGCCTGGGGTTGAACGAGCAGTACTTC. It specifies CASLGLNEQYF.

The CDR3 DNA reads TGTGCCAGCAGCCTACGCTCGGGACTCGGGGGCACAGATACGCAGTATTTT. Translation: CASSLRSGLGGTDTQYF. The chain uses TRBV27 and TRBJ2-3, with D perhaps TRBD2 (6 bases). Trimming cost V 6 bases and J 1 base, with 20 bases left between them. Germline V gene sequence: CDR1 MNHEY, CDR2 SMNVEV (reference sequence). CDR3 length: 17 residues.

This rearrangement joins TRBV5-5 to TRBJ1-1; D call uncertain. Trimming left V 4 bases short and J 0 bases short, with 10 bases between. Germline-derived CDR1 and CDR2 are SGHKS and YYEKEE (reference sequence). The CDR3 is made up of 14 amino acids. The chain's CDR3 is CASSNNRLNTEAFF. The CDR3 DNA is TGTGCCAGCAGCAACAACAGATTGAACACTGAAGCTTTCTTT.

This clonotype has a handful of counts. The genes are TRBV7-9 and TRBJ2-1; no definite D call. Germline CDR1 is SEHNR and CDR2 is FQNEAQ (reference sequence). This CDR3 spans 12 amino acids. The ends were cut back, 5 bases at V and 10 bases at J, with 12 bases in the middle. The CDR3 here is CASSDLGKEQFF. CDR3 bases: TGTGCCAGCAGCGATCTGGGGAAGGAGCAGTTCTTC.